Below, 18 T cell receptor beta chains from the same sample are listed, as sequenced in a study of CD8 T cells in ankylosing spondylitis. Overall study findings and caveats: For ankylosing spondylitis blood, a TCR beta motif of about 8 highly homologous variants appeared characteristic.

TCRdb reprocessed the 5' RACE reads with MiXCR, giving one entry per CDR3 protein. The table records 700,000 to 1,000,000 distinct CDR3 sequences, approximately 10% of them present only once. These receptors are not linked to any known antigen. Sample: blood, either unsorted or a sorted T cell fraction (not recorded which). These receptors were collected from a male donor with ankylosing spondylitis.

This rearrangement joins TRBV5-1 to TRBJ1-1, with a weak D call TRBD1 (5 bases). This CDR3 spans 15 amino acids. Germline loops: CDR1 SGHRS, CDR2 YFSETQ. V gave up 2 bases and J gave up 1 base, with 12 bases separating them. In DNA form, the CDR3 reads TGCGCCAGCAGCTTATTTCCCAGGGAGAACACTGAAGCTTTCTTT. Translating gives CASSLFPRENTEAFF. The full variable domain, with the rest looked up from reference TRBV5-1 and TRBJ1-1, is KAGVTQTPRYLIKTRGQQVTLSCSPISGHRSVSWYQQTPGQGLQFLFEYFSETQRNKGNFPGRFSGRQFSNSRSEMNVSTLELGDSALYLCASSLFPRENTEAFFGQGTRLTVV.

This chain uses TRBV6-1 with TRBJ1-2; TRBD1 matches at 7 bases. CDR1 and CDR2 from the germline V gene are MNHNS and SASEGT. Trimming at V came to 9 bases and at J to 6 bases, leaving 16 bases not matched to a gene. The CDR3 totals 15 residues. The DNA for the CDR3 is TGTGCCAGTACAGGGGCGAGAGTATGGTCCGATGGCTACACCTTC. Translation: CASTGARVWSDGYTF.

This clonotype was seen many times. The gene calls are TRBV10-3 and TRBJ2-3, with 7 bases identical to TRBD1. CDR3 size: 13 residues. Germline V CDR1 and CDR2: ENHRY, SYGVKD. Unmatched junction bases numbered 0, after V lost 2 bases and J lost 4 bases. CDR3 bases: TGTGCCATCAGTGAGACAGGGGCAGATACGCAGTATTTT. Protein product: CAISETGADTQYF.

This clonotype was seen a few times. The V and J genes are TRBV6-2 or TRBV6-3 and TRBJ2-5, with D perhaps TRBD1 (5 bases). This CDR3 is built from 13 residues. Trimming removed 3 bases from V and 5 bases from J, with 10 bases in between. Germline CDR1 MNHEY, CDR2 SVGEGT. The CDR3 region has the DNA TGTGCCAGCAGTTATCTGAACAGGGAGACCCAGTACTTC. Its protein is CASSYLNRETQYF.

This clonotype showed up just a few times. V and J are TRBV7-9 and TRBJ2-7; TRBD1 matches at 8 bases. The V and J ends lost 5 bases and 7 bases, in that order; junction bases with no gene match: 10. CDR3 length equals 14 residues. CDR1 and CDR2 from the germline V gene are SEHNR and FQNEAQ (reference sequence). CDR3 DNA sequence: TGTGCCAGCAGCCGCGGACAGGGCTCGAGGGAGCAGTACTTC. It yields the protein CASSRGQGSREQYF. Using reference TRBV7-9 and TRBJ2-7 for the parts outside the CDR3, the full variable domain is DTGVSQNPRHKITKRGQNVTFRCDPISEHNRLYWYRQTLGQGPEFLTYFQNEAQLEKSRLLSDRFSAERPKGSFSTLEIQRTEQGDSAMYLCASSRGQGSREQYFGPGTRLTVT.

V usage is TRBV7-9 and J usage is TRBJ2-7, with 9 bases that match TRBD1. Trimming cost V 2 bases and J 5 bases; bases outside gene matches: 7. This CDR3 has 15 amino acids. Germline CDR1 reads SEHNR; CDR2 reads FQNEAQ (reference sequence). For the CDR3, the DNA is TGTGCCAGCAGCTTATGGACAGGGGTTTCAGACGAGCAGTACTTC. This translates into CASSLWTGVSDEQYF.

This clonotype came up many times. The genes are TRBV27 and TRBJ2-5; no clear D gene. This CDR3 comprises 13 residues. Germline CDR1 MNHEY, CDR2 SMNVEV (reference sequence). Trimming stripped 0 bases from V and 0 bases from J, with 2 bases between. CDR3 residues: CASSLSYQETQYF. DNA of the CDR3: TGTGCCAGCAGTTTATCGTACCAAGAGACCCAGTACTTC.

This chain connects TRBV7-3 to TRBJ2-1, with 10 bases aligning to TRBD2. There are 16 residues in the CDR3. J gave up 8 bases and V 4 bases, and 11 bases lay outside the gene matches. Germline V gene lookup returns CDR1 SGHTA and CDR2 FQGTGA. DNA of the CDR3: TGTGCCAGCAGCTCCGCCGCCGCTAGCGGGGGTGATGAGCAGTTCTTC. Its protein product is CASSSAAASGGDEQFF.

The rearrangement uses TRBV9 and TRBJ1-2; D is undetermined. Germline V lookup: CDR1 SGDLS, CDR2 YYNGEE. The CDR3 is 12 amino acids. Trimming left V 0 bases short and J 7 bases short, with 7 bases between. This CDR3 reads CASSVGFGGYTF. The CDR3 nucleotides read TGTGCCAGCAGCGTAGGATTCGGTGGCTACACCTTC.

This clonotype was seen only a few times. The chain recombines TRBV5-1 with TRBJ2-7, with D unresolved. V shed 0 bases and J shed 2 bases, with 12 bases lying between them. The CDR3 covers 15 residues. CDR1 and CDR2 (germline): SGHRS, YFSETQ. The CDR3 DNA is TGCGCCAGCAGCTTGGGTGGCAGGAGTACCTACGAGCAGTACTTC. It encodes CASSLGGRSTYEQYF.

The J gene is TRBJ2-4, the V gene TRBV20-1; D assignment may be TRBD1 or TRBD2 (6 bases each). The V and J ends lost 0 bases and 3 bases respectively, with 9 bases between them. This CDR3 has 14 amino acids. The germline gives CDR1 DFQATT, CDR2 SNEGSKA (reference sequence). CDR3 DNA sequence: TGCAGTGCTAGAGATGAGGGGGGCAAAAACATTCAGTACTTC. It yields the protein CSARDEGGKNIQYF.

This clonotype showed up just a few times. The V gene is TRBV25-1, the J gene TRBJ1-1, with 9 bases that match TRBD1. CDR1 is MGHDK, CDR2 SYGVNS, per germline. This CDR3 spans 15 amino acids. Unmatched junction bases numbered 5, after V lost 3 bases and J lost 3 bases. CDR3: CASSDPRTGDTEAFF. CDR3 DNA sequence: TGTGCCAGCAGTGACCCGAGGACAGGGGACACTGAAGCTTTCTTT.

The rearrangement joins TRBV20-1 to TRBJ1-2; possibly TRBD1 for D (5 bases). Germline V CDR1 and CDR2: DFQATT, SNEGSKA (reference sequence). The CDR3 is 13 residues long. V lost 5 bases and J 4 bases, leaving 14 bases between the germline ends. CDR3 sequence reads: CSADVQGFYGYTF. The CDR3 DNA is TGCAGTGCTGACGTCCAGGGTTTCTATGGCTACACCTTC.

In its sample, this clonotype was seen a few times. This sequence joins TRBV24-1 and TRBJ2-5, with TRBD1 matching 8 bases. CDR3 size: 16 residues. CDR1 is KGHDR, CDR2 SFDVKD, per germline. V trimming: 4 bases; J trimming: 7 bases; junction bases outside the gene matches: 13. Written as DNA, the CDR3 is TGTGCCACCAGTGACACCCTAGGACAGGGCTTCGGGACCCAGTACTTC. This codes for CATSDTLGQGFGTQYF.

J is TRBJ2-1 and V is TRBV9; 9 positions match TRBD1. The V gene's germline CDR1 is SGDLS and CDR2 YYNGEE. The trim removed 3 bases at V and 2 bases at J, leaving 12 bases unmatched. The length of the CDR3 is 18 residues. The CDR3: CASSGQGGEGSTYNEQFF. As DNA, the CDR3 is TGTGCCAGCAGCGGACAGGGGGGAGAGGGATCGACCTACAATGAGCAGTTCTTC.

V usage is TRBV9 and J usage is TRBJ1-5, with unresolved D. Per the germline V gene, CDR1 is SGDLS and CDR2 is YYNGEE. The CDR3 spans 14 residues. Trimming shortened V by 4 bases and J by 4 bases, and 12 bases separated the two germline ends. In DNA form, the CDR3 reads TGTGCCAGCAGCCCCTACAGCGGTAATCAGCCCCAGCATTTT. Translated: CASSPYSGNQPQHF. Full variable domain (remainder filled in from reference TRBV9 and TRBJ1-5): DSGVTQTPKHLITATGQRVTLRCSPRSGDLSVYWYQQSLDQGLQFLIQYYNGEERAKGNILERFSAQQFPDLHSELNLSSLELGDSALYFCASSPYSGNQPQHFGDGTRLSIL.

This clonotype was seen many times. V and J are TRBV29-1 and TRBJ1-1; the match to TRBD1 covers 12 bases. Germline-derived CDR1 and CDR2 are SQVTM and ANQGSEA. Trimming cost V 7 bases and J 9 bases; bases outside gene matches: 6. This CDR3 spans 12 amino acids. CDR3 amino acids: CSGGQGAGQAFF. The CDR3 DNA is TGCAGCGGGGGACAGGGGGCCGGCCAAGCTTTCTTT.

The V call is TRBV18, the J call TRBJ2-7; TRBD2 matches 7 bases. This CDR3 spans 12 amino acids. The germline V gene has CDR1 KGHSH and CDR2 LQKENI. V shed 6 bases, J shed 7 bases, and the junction held 6 bases outside the gene matches. CDR3 in amino acids: CASSRGEGEQYF. In DNA form, the CDR3 reads TGTGCCAGCTCCAGAGGGGAGGGAGAGCAGTACTTC.